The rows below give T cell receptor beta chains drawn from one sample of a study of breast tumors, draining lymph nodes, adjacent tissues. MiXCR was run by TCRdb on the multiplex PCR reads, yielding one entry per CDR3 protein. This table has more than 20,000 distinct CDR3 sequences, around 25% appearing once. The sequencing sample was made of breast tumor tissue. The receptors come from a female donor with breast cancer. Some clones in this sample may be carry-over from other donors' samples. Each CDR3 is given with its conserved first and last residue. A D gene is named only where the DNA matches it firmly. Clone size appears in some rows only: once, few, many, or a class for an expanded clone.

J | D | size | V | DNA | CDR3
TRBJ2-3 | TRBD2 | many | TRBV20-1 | TGCAGTGCAAGACTAGCGGAGCGCGTGGATACGCAGTATTTT | CSARLAERVDTQYF
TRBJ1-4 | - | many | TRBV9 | TGTGCCAGCAGCGTAGGGGCAACTAATGAAAAACTGTCTTTT | CASSVGATNEKLSF
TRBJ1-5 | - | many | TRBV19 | TGTGCCAGTAGTAAGAAGGTCAATCAGCCCCAGCATTTT | CASSKKVNQPQHF
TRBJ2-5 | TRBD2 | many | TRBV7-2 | TGTGCCAGCAGCTTAGGTTCCTCGGGGGGAGAGACCCAGTACTTC | CASSLGSSGGETQYF
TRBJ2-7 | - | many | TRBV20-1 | TGCAGTGCCCACACCGCAGATACAACCTACGAGCAGTACTTC | CSAHTADTTYEQYF
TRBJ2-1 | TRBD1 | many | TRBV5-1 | TGCGCCAGCAGCTACGGACAGGGTCGCGATGAGCAGTTCTTC | CASSYGQGRDEQFF
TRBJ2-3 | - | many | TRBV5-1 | TGCGCCAGCCACAGGAGCACAGATACGCAGTATTTT | CASHRSTDTQYF
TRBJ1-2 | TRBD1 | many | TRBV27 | TGTGCCAGCAGCCAAGCCGGGACAGGGTACTATGGCTACACCTTC | CASSQAGTGYYGYTF
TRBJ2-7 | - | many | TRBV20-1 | TGCAGTGCTGGGACCGGGACAAGTTCCTACGAGCAGTACTTC | CSAGTGTSSYEQYF
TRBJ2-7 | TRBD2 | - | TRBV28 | TGTGCCAGCAGTTTAGGAGCGGGAGAACTCGAGCAGTACTTC | CASSLGAGELEQYF
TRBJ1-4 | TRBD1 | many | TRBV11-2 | TGTGCCAGCAGCGGTAGGGGACAGCTAAATGAAAAACTGTTTTTT | CASSGRGQLNEKLFF
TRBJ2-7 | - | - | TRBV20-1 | TGCAGTGCTAGGGACAGTAAATACACCGTCTCCTACGAGCAGTACTTC | CSARDSKYTVSYEQYF
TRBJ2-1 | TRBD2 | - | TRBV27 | TGTGCCAGCAGTTTGGGACCAGCGGGAGGGCCGGGTGAGCAGTTCTTC | CASSLGPAGGPGEQFF
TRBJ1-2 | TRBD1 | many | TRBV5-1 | TGCGCCAGCAGCTTGTCGGGACAGGGGGATGGCTACACCTTC | CASSLSGQGDGYTF
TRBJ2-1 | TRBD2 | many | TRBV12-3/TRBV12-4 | TGTGCCAGCAGTTTAAGCGGGGGGGGGAACAATGAGCAGTTCTTC | CASSLSGGGNNEQFF
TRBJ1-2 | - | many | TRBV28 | TGTGCCAGCAGACCTGACATTTTCGACTATGGCTACACCTTC | CASRPDIFDYGYTF
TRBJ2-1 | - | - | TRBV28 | TGTGCCAGCAGTTCCTTCAAAAGGACGGGGTTCAATGAGCAGTTCTTC | CASSSFKRTGFNEQFF
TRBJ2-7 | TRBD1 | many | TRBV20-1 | TGCAGTGCTGCAGGACAGGAGCCCTACGAGCAGTACTTC | CSAAGQEPYEQYF
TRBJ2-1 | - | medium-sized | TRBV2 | TGTGCCAGCAGTGGCCGGGAGACCAATGAGCAGTTCTTC | CASSGRETNEQFF
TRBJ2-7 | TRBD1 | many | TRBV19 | TGTGCCAGTAGTCCTGGGACAGACATTTCCTACGAGCAGTACTTC | CASSPGTDISYEQYF
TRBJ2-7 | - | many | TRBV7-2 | TGTGCCAGCAGCTCCCGCGGTAGCTACGAGCAGTACTTC | CASSSRGSYEQYF
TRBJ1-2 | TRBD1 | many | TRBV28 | TGTGCCAGCAGTCGAGCGACAGGGTTCGACTATGGCTACACCTTC | CASSRATGFDYGYTF
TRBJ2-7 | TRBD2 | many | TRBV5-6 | TGTGCCAGCAGCTTGCCGGGACTAGAAGCGGGCTACGAGCAGTACTTC | CASSLPGLEAGYEQYF
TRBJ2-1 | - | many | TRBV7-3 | TGTGCCAGCAGCTTAATACAGGGAGGAGGGAATGAGCAGTTCTTC | CASSLIQGGGNEQFF
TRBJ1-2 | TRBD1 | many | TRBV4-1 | TGCGCCAGCAGCCAAGAGGTTAGGGGGCTCGGCTATGGCTACACCTTC | CASSQEVRGLGYGYTF
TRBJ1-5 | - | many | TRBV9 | TGTGCCAGCAGCACCCGGGGCACCCTCGTCGAGCCCCAGCATTTT | CASSTRGTLVEPQHF
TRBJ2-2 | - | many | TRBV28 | TGTGCCAGCAGTTTATCGGGCTTACACACCGGGGAGCTGTTTTTT | CASSLSGLHTGELFF
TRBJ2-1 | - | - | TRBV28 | TGTGCCAGCAGTTATGGCCTCAATGAGCAGTTCTTC | CASSYGLNEQFF
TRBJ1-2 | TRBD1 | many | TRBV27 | TGTGCCAGCAGACCACACAGGGGCGGCTACACCTTC | CASRPHRGGYTF
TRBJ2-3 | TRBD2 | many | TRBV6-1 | TGTGCCAGCAGCCGGGGACTAGCGGGGGCAGATACGCAGTATTTT | CASSRGLAGADTQYF
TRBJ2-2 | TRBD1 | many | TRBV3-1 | TGTGCCAGCAGCCAAGTGCAGGGGGCGCAGACCGGGGAGCTGTTTTTT | CASSQVQGAQTGELFF
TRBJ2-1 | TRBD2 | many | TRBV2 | TGTGCCAGCAGTGCGCAGCGGGAGAGTCGTGAGCAGTTCTTC | CASSAQRESREQFF
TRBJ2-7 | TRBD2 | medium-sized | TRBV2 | TGTGCCAGGACCCAGGGGACTAGCGGGATCAACGAGCAGTACTTC | CARTQGTSGINEQYF
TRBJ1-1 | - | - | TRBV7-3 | TGTGCCAGCAGCTTAGACAGGAAAAGCACTGAAGCTTTCTTT | CASSLDRKSTEAFF
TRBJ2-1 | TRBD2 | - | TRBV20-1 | TGCAGTGCTCCGACTAGCGGGGCTGGCTATGAGCAGTTCTTC | CSAPTSGAGYEQFF
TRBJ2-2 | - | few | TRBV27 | TGTGCCAGCAGTTTAATTTTGGGGGACTCTAGTGTCGGGGAGCTGTTTTTT | CASSLILGDSSVGELFF
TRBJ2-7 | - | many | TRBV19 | TGTGCCAGTAGTATGCTCGGGAGCTACGAGCAGTACTTC | CASSMLGSYEQYF
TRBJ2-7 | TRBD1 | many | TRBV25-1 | TGTGCCAGCAGTCGGGACAGGGATGACTACGAGCAGTACTTC | CASSRDRDDYEQYF
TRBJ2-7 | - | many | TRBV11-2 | TGTGCCAGCAGCTTATTCGGGGCAGCCTACGAGCAGTACTTC | CASSLFGAAYEQYF
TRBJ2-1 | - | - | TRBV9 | TGTGCCAGCAGTATGGGGGATGAGCAGTTCTTC | CASSMGDEQFF
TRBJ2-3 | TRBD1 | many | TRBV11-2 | TGTGCCAGCAGCCCCCGGACAGGGGGATTGAGCACAGATACGCAGTATTTT | CASSPRTGGLSTDTQYF